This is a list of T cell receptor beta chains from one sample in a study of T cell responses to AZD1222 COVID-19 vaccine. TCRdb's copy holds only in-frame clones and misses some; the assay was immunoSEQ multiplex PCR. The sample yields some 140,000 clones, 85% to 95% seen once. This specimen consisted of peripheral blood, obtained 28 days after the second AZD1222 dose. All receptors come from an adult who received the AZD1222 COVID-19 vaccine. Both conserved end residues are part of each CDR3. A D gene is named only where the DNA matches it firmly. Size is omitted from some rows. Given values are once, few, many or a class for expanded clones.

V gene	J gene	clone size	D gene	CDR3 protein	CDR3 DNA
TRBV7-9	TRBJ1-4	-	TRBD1	CASSRRTGSREKLFF	TGTGCCAGCAGCCGACGGACAGGTTCCCGTGAAAAACTGTTTTTT
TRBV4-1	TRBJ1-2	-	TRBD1	CASSQAHRQGVLGYTF	TGCGCCAGCAGCCAAGCGCACAGACAGGGCGTGCTCGGCTACACCTTC
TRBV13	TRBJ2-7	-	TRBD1	CASSWPGQGGEQYF	TGTGCCAGCAGCTGGCCGGGACAGGGTGGCGAGCAGTACTTC
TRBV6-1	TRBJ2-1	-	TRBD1	CASSEGLGTGYNEQFF	TGTGCCAGCAGTGAAGGGTTGGGGACAGGCTACAATGAGCAGTTCTTC
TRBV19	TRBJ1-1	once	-	CASSIVGVRTEAFF	TGTGCCAGTAGTATAGTGGGGGTGAGGACTGAAGCTTTCTTT
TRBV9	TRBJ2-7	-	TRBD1	CASSPGQPYEQYF	TGTGCCAGCAGCCCGGGACAGCCCTACGAGCAGTACTTC
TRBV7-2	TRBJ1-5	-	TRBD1	CASSLRQGDQPQHF	TGTGCCAGCAGCCTAAGACAGGGAGATCAGCCCCAGCATTTT
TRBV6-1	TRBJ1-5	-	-	CASSAKGGRYSNQPQHF	TGTGCCAGCAGTGCAAAGGGGGGACGGTATAGCAATCAGCCCCAGCATTTT
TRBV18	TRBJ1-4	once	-	CASSPFRGGGNEKLFF	TGTGCCAGCTCACCCTTTCGCGGGGGCGGGAATGAAAAACTGTTTTTT
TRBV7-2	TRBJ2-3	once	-	CASSNTDTQYF	TGTGCCAGCAGTAACACAGATACGCAGTATTTT
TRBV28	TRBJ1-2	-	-	CASSLYPRQEGYTF	TGTGCCAGCAGTTTATACCCCCGTCAGGAAGGCTACACCTTC